This T cell receptor beta chain was documented in a study of T cell responses to AZD1222 COVID-19 vaccine. General study findings and limits: Spike-specific TCR depth and breadth grew after two AZD1222 doses. Reportedly, close to half of spike-specific TCRs are directed against unmutated variant regions. Spike as a whole was targeted by vaccine-associated CD4 TCRs, dominant at 160-218 and 743-854. Donors, mostly white British, included more females; clonal diversity was possibly underestimated.

Profiled with immunoSEQ multiplex PCR; TCRdb holds only in-frame clones, not every one. This sample has about 100,000 clones, with 80% to 85% found just once. The CDR3 is 13 amino acids. Looked up from germline, CDR1 is DFQATT and CDR2 is SNEGSKA (reference sequence). Deletions cut 3 bases from V and 4 bases from J, with 12 bases between. A note on this clone: As yet, its antigen is unknown.

The V gene is TRBV20-1, the J gene TRBJ1-2; D perhaps matches TRBD1 (6 bases). The starting material was peripheral blood, obtained on day 0 of AZD1222 vaccination. This receptor was taken from an adult in good health. The CDR3 region has the DNA TGCAGTGCTAGTCAGGGCAGGGGCTATGGCTACACCTTC. Its protein is CSASQGRGYGYTF.